This entry is about one TCR beta chain. The data derive from a study of shared clonotypes between healthy human individuals. Study information: Per donor, CD8 memory used one plate, CD8 naive used two, CD4 memory used three and CD4 naive used three.

Naivety among CD8 cells was defined by CD45RO negativity and positive CCR7 selection, thereby excluding terminally differentiated effector memory CD45RA+ cells. Free of recent acute infections or vaccinations, the donors were healthy HIV-negative adults. TCRdb's copy holds only in-frame clones and misses some; the assay was immunoSEQ multiplex PCR. The sample lists approximately 1.9 million clones, 85% to 95% seen once, with approximately 1.7% in the top ten. V shed 5 bases and J shed 0 bases, with 16 bases lying between them. The length of the CDR3 is 16 residues. The germline V gene has CDR1 SGHAT and CDR2 FQNNGV.

The chain joins TRBV11-2 to TRBJ1-2, with D perhaps TRBD1 (6 bases). The specimen sequenced was naive CD8+ T cells from PBMCs. The sequence derives from a man in his late teens or twenties in good health. Some clones in this sample may be carry-over from other donors' samples. For the CDR3, the DNA is TGTGCCAGCAGCCCAAGTGGGGGGCCGACTAACTATGGCTACACCTTC. Translating gives CASSPSGGPTNYGYTF.